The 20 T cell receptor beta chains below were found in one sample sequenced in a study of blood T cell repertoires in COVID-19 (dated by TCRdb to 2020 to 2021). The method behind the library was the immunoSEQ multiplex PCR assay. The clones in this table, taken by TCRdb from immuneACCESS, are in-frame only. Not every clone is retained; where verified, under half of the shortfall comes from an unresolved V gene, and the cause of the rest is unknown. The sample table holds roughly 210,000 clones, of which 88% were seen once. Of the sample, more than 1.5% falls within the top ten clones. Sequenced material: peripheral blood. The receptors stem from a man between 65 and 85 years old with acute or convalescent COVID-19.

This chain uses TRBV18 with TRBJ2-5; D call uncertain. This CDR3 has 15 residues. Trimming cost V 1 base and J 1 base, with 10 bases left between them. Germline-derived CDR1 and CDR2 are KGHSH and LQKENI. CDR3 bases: TGTGCCAGCTCACCACTAGGCGGTTCCCAAGAGACCCAGTACTTC. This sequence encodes CASSPLGGSQETQYF.

The CDR3 nucleotides read TGTGCCAGCAGGAGGACAGGGGCCGCTGAAGCTTTCTTT. Translating it yields CASRRTGAAEAFF. V usage is TRBV28 and J usage is TRBJ1-1; 9 nucleotides align to TRBD1. This CDR3 has 13 amino acids. The germline CDR1 and CDR2 sequences are MDHEN and SYDVKM. Unmatched junction bases numbered 5, after V lost 6 bases and J lost 6 bases. Full variable domain (rest looked up from reference TRBV28 and TRBJ1-1): DVKVTQSSRYLVKRTGEKVFLECVQDMDHENMFWYRQDPGLGLRLIYFSYDVKMKEKGDIPEGYSVSREKKERFSLILESASTNQTSMYLCASRRTGAAEAFFGQGTRLTVV.

The CDR3 spells CASSIFDYNIKLYNEQFF. In nucleotides, the CDR3 is TGTGCCAGTAGTATCTTTGACTACAATATTAAACTCTACAATGAGCAGTTCTTC. This sequence joins TRBV19 and TRBJ2-1; D is perhaps TRBD2 (5 bases). Germline CDR1 is LNHDA and CDR2 is SQIVND (reference sequence). V was trimmed by 3 bases and J by 3 bases, leaving 21 bases between them. The CDR3 runs to 18 residues.

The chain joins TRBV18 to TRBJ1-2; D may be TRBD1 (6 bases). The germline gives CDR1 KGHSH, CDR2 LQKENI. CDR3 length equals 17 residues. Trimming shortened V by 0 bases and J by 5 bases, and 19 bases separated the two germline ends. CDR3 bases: TGTGCCAGCTCACCACCCCGTTCCGGACAGAAAACTTATGGCTACACCTTC. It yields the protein CASSPPRSGQKTYGYTF.

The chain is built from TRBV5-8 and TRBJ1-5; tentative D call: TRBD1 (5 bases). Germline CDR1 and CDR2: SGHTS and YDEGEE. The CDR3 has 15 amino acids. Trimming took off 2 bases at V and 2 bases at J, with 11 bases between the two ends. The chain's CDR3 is CASSFGGFGNQPQHF. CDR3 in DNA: TGTGCCAGCAGCTTTGGGGGGTTTGGCAATCAGCCCCAGCATTTT.

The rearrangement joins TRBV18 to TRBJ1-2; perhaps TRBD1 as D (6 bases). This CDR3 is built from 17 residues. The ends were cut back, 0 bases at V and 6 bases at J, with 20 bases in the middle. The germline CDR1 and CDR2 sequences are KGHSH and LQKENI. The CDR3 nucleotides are TGTGCCAGCTCACCACCGAACGCCCGCGGGGGCGCGGATGGCTACACCTTC. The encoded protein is CASSPPNARGGADGYTF.

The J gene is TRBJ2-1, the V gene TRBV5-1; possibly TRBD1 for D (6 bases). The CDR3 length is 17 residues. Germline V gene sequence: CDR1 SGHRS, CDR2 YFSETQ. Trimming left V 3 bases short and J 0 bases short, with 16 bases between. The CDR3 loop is CASSSSNRATSYNEQFF. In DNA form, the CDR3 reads TGCGCCAGCAGCTCCTCAAACAGGGCGACCTCCTACAATGAGCAGTTCTTC.

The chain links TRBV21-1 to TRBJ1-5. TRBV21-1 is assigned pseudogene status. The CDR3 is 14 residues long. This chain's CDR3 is CASSKVGGNQPQHF. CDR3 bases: TGTGCCAGCAGCAAAGTCGGGGGAAATCAGCCCCAGCATTTT.

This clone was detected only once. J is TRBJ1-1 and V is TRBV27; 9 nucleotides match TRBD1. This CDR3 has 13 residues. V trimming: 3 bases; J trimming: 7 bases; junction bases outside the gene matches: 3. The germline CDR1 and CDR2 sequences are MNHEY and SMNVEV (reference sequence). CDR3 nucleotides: TGTGCCAGCAGTTTCGGGACAGGGCTTGAAGCTTTCTTT. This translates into CASSFGTGLEAFF.

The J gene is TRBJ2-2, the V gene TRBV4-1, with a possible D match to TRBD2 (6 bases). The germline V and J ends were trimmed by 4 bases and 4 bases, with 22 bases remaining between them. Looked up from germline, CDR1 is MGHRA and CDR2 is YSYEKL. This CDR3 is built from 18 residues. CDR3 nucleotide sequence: TGCGCCAGCAGCCTACGTCCTAGGCCGGGAGAGGGCACCGGGGAGCTGTTTTTT. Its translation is CASSLRPRPGEGTGELFF.

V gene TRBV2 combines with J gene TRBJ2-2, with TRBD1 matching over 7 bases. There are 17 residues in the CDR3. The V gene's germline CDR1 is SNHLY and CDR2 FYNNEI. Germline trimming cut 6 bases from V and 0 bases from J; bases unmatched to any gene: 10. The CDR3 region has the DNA TGTGCCAGCAGAGACCCTACGGGACAGACGAACACCGGGGAGCTGTTTTTT. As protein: CASRDPTGQTNTGELFF.

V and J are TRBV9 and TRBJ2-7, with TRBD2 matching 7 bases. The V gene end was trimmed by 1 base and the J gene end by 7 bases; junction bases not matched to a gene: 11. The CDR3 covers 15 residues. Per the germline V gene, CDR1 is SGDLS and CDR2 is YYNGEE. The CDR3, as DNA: TGTGCCAGCAGCGTAATCGTTGGCAGGGAGGGAGAGCAGTACTTC. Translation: CASSVIVGREGEQYF.

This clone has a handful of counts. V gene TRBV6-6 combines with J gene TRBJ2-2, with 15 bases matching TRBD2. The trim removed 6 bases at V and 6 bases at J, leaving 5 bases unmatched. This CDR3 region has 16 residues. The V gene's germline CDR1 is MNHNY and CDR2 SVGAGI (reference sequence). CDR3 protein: CASSLRTSGRAGELFF. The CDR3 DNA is TGTGCCAGCAGCCTTCGGACTAGCGGGAGGGCCGGGGAGCTGTTTTTT.

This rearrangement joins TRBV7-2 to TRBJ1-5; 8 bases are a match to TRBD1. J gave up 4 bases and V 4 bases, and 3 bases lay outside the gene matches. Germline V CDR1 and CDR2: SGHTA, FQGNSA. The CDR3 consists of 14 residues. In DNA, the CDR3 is TGTGCCAGCAGCTCAGGACAGGGTAATCAGCCCCAGCATTTT. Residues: CASSSGQGNQPQHF.

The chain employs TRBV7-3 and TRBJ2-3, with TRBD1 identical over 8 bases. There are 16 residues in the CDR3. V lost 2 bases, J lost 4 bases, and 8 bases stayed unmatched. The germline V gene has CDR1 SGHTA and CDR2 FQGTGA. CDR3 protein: CASSLSDRGLSDTQYF. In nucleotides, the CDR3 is TGTGCCAGCAGCTTATCAGACAGGGGTTTGTCAGATACGCAGTATTTT.

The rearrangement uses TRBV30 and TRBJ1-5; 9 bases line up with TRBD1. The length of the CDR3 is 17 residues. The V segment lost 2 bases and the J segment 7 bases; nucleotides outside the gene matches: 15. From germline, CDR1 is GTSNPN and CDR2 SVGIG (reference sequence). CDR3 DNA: TGTGCCTGGAGTAGGGGACAGGGATCGGGCCGGGAGCAGCCCCAGCATTTT. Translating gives CAWSRGQGSGREQPQHF.

This chain's CDR3 is CASRTGIQGSGANVLTF. DNA of the CDR3: TGTGCCAGCAGGACGGGGATTCAAGGATCTGGGGCCAACGTCCTGACTTTC. The chain carries TRBV21-1 and TRBJ2-6; the tabulated D call, TRBD2, remains unverified against the DNA. TRBV21-1 is classified as a pseudogene. The CDR3 has 17 residues.

CDR3 region: CASSRRSNQETQYF. The DNA for the CDR3 is TGTGCCAGCAGCCGACGTAGCAATCAAGAGACCCAGTACTTC. The genes are TRBV7-8 and TRBJ2-5; D unclear. Germline V CDR1 and CDR2: SGHVS, FQNEAQ. V dropped 5 bases and J dropped 2 bases, with 12 bases sitting between them. This CDR3 contains 14 residues.

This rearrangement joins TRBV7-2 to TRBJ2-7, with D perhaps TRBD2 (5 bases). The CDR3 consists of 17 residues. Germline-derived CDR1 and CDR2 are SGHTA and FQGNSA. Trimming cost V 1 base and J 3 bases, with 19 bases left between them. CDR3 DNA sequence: TGTGCCAGCAGCTTAGTTTGGGCGGGCGATACCCACTACGAGCAGTACTTC. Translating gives CASSLVWAGDTHYEQYF.

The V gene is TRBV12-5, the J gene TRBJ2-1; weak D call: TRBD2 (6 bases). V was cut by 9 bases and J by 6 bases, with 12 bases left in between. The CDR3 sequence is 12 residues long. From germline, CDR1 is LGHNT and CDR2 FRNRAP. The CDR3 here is CARGGPFNEQFF. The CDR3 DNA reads TGTGCTAGGGGAGGCCCTTTCAATGAGCAGTTCTTC.